The rows below give T cell receptor beta chains drawn from one sample of a study of control samples from healthy donors and cancer patients. Measured with immunoSEQ multiplex PCR; TCRdb has only the in-frame clones, and not every one. The sample lists about 120,000 clones, roughly 90% occurring once. The sequenced material came from blood. The receptors here all came from a man over 45 in good health. CDR3s include the opening cysteine and the closing phenylalanine or tryptophan. Fields, in order: CDR3 protein, J gene, V gene.

CDR3: CASSYLRGGNSPLHF
J: TRBJ1-6
V: TRBV6-5

CDR3: CASSLSSKNEQFF
J: TRBJ2-1
V: TRBV7-8

CDR3: CASSVTGVEYTEAFF
J: TRBJ1-1
V: TRBV9

CDR3: CASSQGMTGTVYGYTF
J: TRBJ1-2
V: TRBV4-1

CDR3: CASSWGVGQPQHF
J: TRBJ1-5
V: TRBV6-5

CDR3: CASSYPEEGMYGYTF
J: TRBJ1-2
V: TRBV6-2/TRBV6-3

CDR3: CASSRGYTSYNEQFF
J: TRBJ2-1
V: TRBV27

CDR3: CASSKFRGQDESNEKLFF
J: TRBJ1-4
V: TRBV18

CDR3: CASSPGTASNQPQHF
J: TRBJ1-5
V: TRBV18

CDR3: CASSLDIGSRTDTQYF
J: TRBJ2-3
V: TRBV11-2

CDR3: CASSLYAGYGYTF
J: TRBJ1-2
V: TRBV5-6

CDR3: CASSMGQGNTIYF
J: TRBJ1-3
V: TRBV5-1

CDR3: CASGLGPDTQYF
J: TRBJ2-3
V: TRBV19

CDR3: CASSWDRGREAYTEAFF
J: TRBJ1-1
V: TRBV5-4

CDR3: CASSLAGPDTQYF
J: TRBJ2-3
V: TRBV5-8

CDR3: CASSFRTSYNEQFF
J: TRBJ2-1
V: TRBV11-2

CDR3: CASSTGLGRKLFF
J: TRBJ1-4
V: TRBV5-6

CDR3: CASSAGTDGELFF
J: TRBJ2-2
V: TRBV18

CDR3: CASSLNRGSDTEAFF
J: TRBJ1-1
V: TRBV5-8

CDR3: CASSFGLAGGKETQYF
J: TRBJ2-5
V: TRBV28